These 24 T cell receptor beta chains share one sample of origin, sequenced in a study of blood T cell repertoires in COVID-19. Generated by immunoSEQ multiplex PCR, the TCRdb table keeps only in-frame clones and is missing some. This sample has roughly 100,000 clones, with about 90% found just once. Sequencing was done on a sample of peripheral blood. These receptors were obtained from a human donor with active COVID-19. The donor label of this sample is uncertain.

The chain uses TRBV28 and TRBJ2-7, with 12 positions matching TRBD1. Germline CDR1 reads MDHEN; CDR2 reads SYDVKM. The J segment lost 4 bases and the V segment lost 6 bases, leaving 10 bases of the junction unmatched. The length of the CDR3 is 16 residues. The CDR3 DNA is TGTGCCAGCAGACCGCTCGGGACAGGGGGCAGGTACGAGCAGTACTTC. It codes for CASRPLGTGGRYEQYF.

This chain links TRBV6-6 with TRBJ2-3; D unresolved. The CDR3 is 12 residues long. V shed 6 bases and J shed 6 bases, with 10 bases lying between them. The germline CDR1 and CDR2 sequences are MNHNY and SVGAGI (reference sequence). CDR3 in amino acids: CASSLAADTQYF. The CDR3 coding sequence is TGTGCCAGCAGCCTCGCGGCTGATACGCAGTATTTT.

This clone was seen once. The chain employs TRBV7-2 and TRBJ2-5; D possibly corresponds to TRBD2 (5 bases). CDR1 is SGHTA, CDR2 FQGNSA, per germline. The CDR3 extends over 15 amino acids. Trimming left V 2 bases short and J 5 bases short, with 15 bases between. The CDR3 region is CASSLSGRGEETQYF. As DNA, the CDR3 is TGTGCCAGCAGCTTAAGCGGCCGAGGCGAGGAGACCCAGTACTTC.

The genes are TRBV5-6 and TRBJ1-1; 8 bases agree with TRBD1. Germline V CDR1 and CDR2: SGHDT, YYEEEE. With V trimmed by 5 bases and J by 4 bases, 7 bases remained unmatched. This CDR3 has 14 residues. The CDR3 loop reads CASSWGQAGTEAFF. The CDR3 DNA reads TGTGCCAGCAGTTGGGGACAGGCCGGCACTGAAGCTTTCTTT.

The V call is TRBV15, the J call TRBJ2-7, with a possible D match to TRBD1 (5 bases). The CDR3 spans 13 residues. Germline-derived CDR1 and CDR2 are LNHNV and YYDKDF (reference sequence). V was clipped by 0 bases and J by 7 bases, with 10 bases between them. The CDR3 bases are TGTGCCACCAGCAGAGATTGGGCAGGGGAGCAGTACTTC. Encoded protein: CATSRDWAGEQYF. Using reference TRBV15 and TRBJ2-7 for the parts outside the CDR3, the full variable domain is DAMVIQNPRYQVTQFGKPVTLSCSQTLNHNVMYWYQQKSSQAPKLLFHYYDKDFNNEADTPDNFQSRRPNTSFCFLDIRSPGLGDTAMYLCATSRDWAGEQYFGPGTRLTVT.

This chain joins TRBV9 and TRBJ1-1, with D tentatively TRBD1 (5 bases). The germline V gene has CDR1 SGDLS and CDR2 YYNGEE. CDR3 length: 14 residues. The ends were cut back, 0 bases at V and 6 bases at J, with 12 bases in the middle. The CDR3: CASSVATGRAEAFF. The CDR3 nucleotides are TGTGCCAGCAGCGTAGCTACAGGAAGAGCTGAAGCTTTCTTT. Full variable domain (rest looked up from reference TRBV9 and TRBJ1-1): DSGVTQTPKHLITATGQRVTLRCSPRSGDLSVYWYQQSLDQGLQFLIQYYNGEERAKGNILERFSAQQFPDLHSELNLSSLELGDSALYFCASSVATGRAEAFFGQGTRLTVV.

This chain links TRBV2 with TRBJ1-5; perhaps TRBD1 as D (6 bases). The CDR3 loop spans 15 amino acids. The germline V gene has CDR1 SNHLY and CDR2 FYNNEI. V dropped 6 bases and J dropped 4 bases, with 16 bases sitting between them. The CDR3 reads CASRPDRKLNQPQHF. The CDR3 region has the DNA TGTGCCAGCAGACCTGACAGGAAGCTGAATCAGCCCCAGCATTTT.

This clone has only a few counts. The chain joins TRBV6-6 to TRBJ1-6; D not resolved. This CDR3 is 15 amino acids long. The V and J ends lost 0 bases and 10 bases respectively, with 13 bases between them. Germline CDR1 is MNHNY and CDR2 is SVGAGI (reference sequence). The CDR3: CASSYSREGESPLHF. The DNA of the CDR3 is TGTGCCAGCAGTTACTCGAGGGAGGGAGAATCACCCCTCCACTTT.

This chain joins TRBV9 and TRBJ2-1; 9 bases match TRBD1. Germline CDR1 and CDR2: SGDLS and YYNGEE. Germline trimming cut 2 bases from V and 8 bases from J; bases unmatched to any gene: 8. The CDR3 extends over 15 amino acids. This CDR3 reads CASSVIGQGYDEQFF. The CDR3 nucleotides read TGTGCCAGCAGCGTCATCGGACAGGGGTACGATGAGCAGTTCTTC. The whole variable domain, filled in from reference TRBV9 and TRBJ2-1, reads DSGVTQTPKHLITATGQRVTLRCSPRSGDLSVYWYQQSLDQGLQFLIQYYNGEERAKGNILERFSAQQFPDLHSELNLSSLELGDSALYFCASSVIGQGYDEQFFGPGTRLTVL.

The V gene is TRBV19, the J gene TRBJ1-5; D perhaps matches TRBD1 (6 bases). The CDR3 consists of 14 residues. V was trimmed by 6 bases and J by 0 bases, leaving 9 bases between them. The germline V gene encodes CDR1 LNHDA and CDR2 SQIVND (reference sequence). The CDR3 region is CASRDSLSNQPQHF. The CDR3 region has the DNA TGTGCCAGTAGGGACAGCCTTAGCAATCAGCCCCAGCATTTT.

This chain links TRBV24-1 with TRBJ2-3, with 8 bases aligning to TRBD2. The CDR3 runs to 14 residues. V lost 2 bases, J lost 8 bases, and 5 bases stayed unmatched. Germline V CDR1 and CDR2: KGHDR, SFDVKD. The CDR3 loop is CATSDSGRGGTQYF. Here the CDR3 DNA reads TGTGCCACCAGTGATTCGGGCCGGGGGGGTACGCAGTATTTT.

The chain is built from TRBV4-2 and TRBJ1-6; TRBD1 is a possible D gene (6 bases). Trimming cost V 0 bases and J 8 bases, with 20 bases left between them. The germline V gene encodes CDR1 LGHNA and CDR2 YNFKEQ. This CDR3 contains 18 residues. The CDR3 sequence: CASSQDPLGTTIHSPLHF. The CDR3 nucleotides are TGTGCCAGCAGCCAAGATCCTCTCGGGACAACCATTCATTCACCCCTCCACTTT.

The V and J genes are TRBV7-6 and TRBJ2-1, with 12 positions matching TRBD2. The germline gives CDR1 SGHVS, CDR2 FNYEAQ. Trimming took 5 bases from V and 6 from J; bases not matched to a gene: 8. This CDR3 is built from 16 residues. The CDR3 region is CASSPTSGGLGNEQFF. The CDR3 DNA reads as TGTGCCAGCAGCCCTACTAGCGGGGGGCTCGGCAATGAGCAGTTCTTC.

This chain connects TRBV18 to TRBJ2-7; 7 bases line up with TRBD1. Germline V lookup: CDR1 KGHSH, CDR2 LQKENI. This CDR3 comprises 14 residues. Trimming removed 6 bases from V and 2 bases from J; junction bases left unmatched: 7. CDR3 loop: CASSSNRGTYEQYF. The CDR3 DNA reads TGTGCCAGCTCTTCGAACAGGGGAACCTACGAGCAGTACTTC.

The chain couples TRBV9 to TRBJ2-7; the match to TRBD2 covers 14 bases. The V gene end was trimmed by 1 base and the J gene end by 2 bases; junction bases not matched to a gene: 5. The CDR3 is 17 residues long. Per germline, CDR1 SGDLS and CDR2 YYNGEE. The CDR3 here is CASSVSTSGGGPYEQYF. DNA for the CDR3: TGTGCCAGCAGCGTATCGACTAGCGGGGGGGGCCCCTACGAGCAGTACTTC.

The chain links TRBV19 to TRBJ1-1, with 8 bases aligning to TRBD1. V dropped 4 bases and J dropped 1; count of bases not matched to a gene: 5. This CDR3 has 15 amino acids. Germline assignment: CDR1 LNHDA and CDR2 SQIVND (reference sequence). The CDR3 spells CASSKGQAWNTEAFF. In DNA, the CDR3 is TGTGCCAGTAGTAAGGGACAGGCTTGGAACACTGAAGCTTTCTTT. Full variable domain (remainder filled in from reference TRBV19 and TRBJ1-1): DGGITQSPKYLFRKEGQNVTLSCEQNLNHDAMYWYRQDPGQGLRLIYYSQIVNDFQKGDIAEGYSVSREKKESFPLTVTSAQKNPTAFYLCASSKGQAWNTEAFFGQGTRLTVV.

A remark on this clone: The junction departs from the called germline gene at one end, perhaps through a read error. This chain joins TRBV27 and TRBJ1-2, with TRBD1 identical over 9 bases. The CDR3 consists of 13 residues. From germline, CDR1 is MNHEY and CDR2 SMNVEV (reference sequence). Here the CDR3 DNA reads TGTGCCAGCAGCTTATACAGGGGGCAAGGCTACACCTTC. Translating it yields CASSLYRGQGYTF.

The V and J genes are TRBV23-1 and TRBJ1-1; possible D gene TRBD1, 5 bases. TRBV23-1 counts as an open reading frame of uncertain function. The V end was cut by 8 bases, the J end by 10 bases, with 17 bases between. The CDR3 is made up of 12 amino acids. In DNA form, the CDR3 reads TGCGCCAGCCGCATGGGAGGGGAGGGAGCTTTCTTT. Protein product: CASRMGGEGAFF.

The DNA of the CDR3 is TGTGCTAGTGGTTTCAAAGGACCACGCTCTAGCGAATCGAACACCGGGGAGCTGTTTTTT. Translated, it gives CASGFKGPRSSESNTGELFF. The chain recombines TRBV12-5 with TRBJ2-2, with D perhaps TRBD2 (6 bases). The CDR3 is made up of 20 amino acids. The V and J ends lost 3 bases and 0 bases respectively, with 23 bases between them. Germline CDR1 and CDR2: LGHNT and FRNRAP.

The rearrangement links TRBV5-1 to TRBJ2-7; 7 nucleotides line up with TRBD1. The CDR3 runs to 16 residues. Germline-derived CDR1 and CDR2 are SGHRS and YFSETQ. With 1 base clipped from V and 0 bases from J, the junction kept 7 bases outside the gene matches. The CDR3 sequence is CASSLLDRTVSYEQYF. The CDR3 bases are TGCGCCAGCAGCTTGCTGGACAGGACAGTCTCCTACGAGCAGTACTTC.

The CDR3 bases are TGTGCCAGCAGCTTTATAGCGGGGCGCACAGATACGCAGTATTTT. Residues: CASSFIAGRTDTQYF. J is TRBJ2-3 and V is TRBV11-2; 8 bases align to TRBD2. The CDR3 runs to 15 residues. Germline V gene sequence: CDR1 SGHAT, CDR2 FQNNGV. With V trimmed by 3 bases and J by 1 base, 3 bases remained unmatched.

The V call is TRBV24-1, the J call TRBJ1-1; weak D call: TRBD1 (6 bases). Germline V gene data show CDR1 as KGHDR and CDR2 as SFDVKD. This CDR3 contains 13 residues. The V gene lost 3 bases and the J gene lost 6 bases, with 10 bases spanning the gap. The CDR3 bases are TGTGCCACCAGTGATCATACAGGGTCTGAAGCTTTCTTT. Amino acid sequence: CATSDHTGSEAFF.

This chain links TRBV19 with TRBJ1-1; 10 bases match TRBD1. CDR3 size: 13 residues. Germline V CDR1 and CDR2: LNHDA, SQIVND (reference sequence). The junction had 4 bases not matched to a gene; V was cut back by 7 bases and J by 5 bases. CDR3 nucleotide sequence: TGTGCCAGTAAGGACAGGGGGGGGACTGAAGCTTTCTTT. Amino acid sequence: CASKDRGGTEAFF.

The chain combines TRBV19 with TRBJ1-6, with 7 bases aligning to TRBD1. The junction had 6 bases not matched to a gene; V was cut back by 4 bases and J by 6 bases. Germline loops: CDR1 LNHDA, CDR2 SQIVND (reference sequence). The CDR3 is made up of 15 amino acids. The CDR3 DNA sequence: TGTGCCAGTAGTACCGAACAGGGGCTTAATTCACCCCTCCACTTT. Translation: CASSTEQGLNSPLHF.